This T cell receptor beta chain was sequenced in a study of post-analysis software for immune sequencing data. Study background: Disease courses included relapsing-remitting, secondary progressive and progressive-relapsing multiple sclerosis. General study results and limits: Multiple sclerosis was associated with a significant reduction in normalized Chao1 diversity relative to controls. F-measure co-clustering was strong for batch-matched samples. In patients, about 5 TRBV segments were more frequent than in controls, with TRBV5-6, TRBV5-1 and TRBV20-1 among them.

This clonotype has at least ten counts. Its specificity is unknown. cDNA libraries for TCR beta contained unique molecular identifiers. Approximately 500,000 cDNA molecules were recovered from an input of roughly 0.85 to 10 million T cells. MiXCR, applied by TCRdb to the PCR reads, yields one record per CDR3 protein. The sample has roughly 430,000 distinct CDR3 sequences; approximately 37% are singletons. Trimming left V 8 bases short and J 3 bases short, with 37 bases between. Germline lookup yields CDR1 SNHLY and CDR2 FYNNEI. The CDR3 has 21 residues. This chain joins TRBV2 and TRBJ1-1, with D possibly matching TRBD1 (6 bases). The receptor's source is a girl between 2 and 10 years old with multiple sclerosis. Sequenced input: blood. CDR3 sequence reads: CASGLRLGGLSQGSADTEAFF. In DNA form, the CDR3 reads TGTGCCAGCGGGCTTCGGCTGGGGGGGCTTTCACAGGGATCGGCTGACACTGAAGCTTTCTTT.